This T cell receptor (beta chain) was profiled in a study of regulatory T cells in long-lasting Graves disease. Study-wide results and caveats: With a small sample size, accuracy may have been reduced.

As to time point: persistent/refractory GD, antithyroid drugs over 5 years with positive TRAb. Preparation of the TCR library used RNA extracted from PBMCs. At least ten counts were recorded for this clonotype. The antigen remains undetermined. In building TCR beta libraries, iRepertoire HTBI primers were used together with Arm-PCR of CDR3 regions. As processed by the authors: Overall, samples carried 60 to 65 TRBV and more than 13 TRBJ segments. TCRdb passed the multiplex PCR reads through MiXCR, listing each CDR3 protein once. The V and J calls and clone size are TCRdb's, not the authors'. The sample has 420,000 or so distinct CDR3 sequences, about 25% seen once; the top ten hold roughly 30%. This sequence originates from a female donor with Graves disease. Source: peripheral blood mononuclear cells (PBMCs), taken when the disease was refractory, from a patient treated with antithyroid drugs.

CDR3 sequence reads: CSAITPEGLGETQYF. The CDR3 DNA reads TGCAGTGCTATTACCCCGGAGGGGCTCGGAGAGACCCAGTACTTC. This chain links TRBV20-1 with TRBJ2-5; D may be TRBD2 (6 bases). Per the germline V gene, CDR1 is DFQATT and CDR2 is SNEGSKA (reference sequence). The germline V and J ends were trimmed by 4 bases and 4 bases, with 19 bases remaining between them. The CDR3 length is 15 residues.